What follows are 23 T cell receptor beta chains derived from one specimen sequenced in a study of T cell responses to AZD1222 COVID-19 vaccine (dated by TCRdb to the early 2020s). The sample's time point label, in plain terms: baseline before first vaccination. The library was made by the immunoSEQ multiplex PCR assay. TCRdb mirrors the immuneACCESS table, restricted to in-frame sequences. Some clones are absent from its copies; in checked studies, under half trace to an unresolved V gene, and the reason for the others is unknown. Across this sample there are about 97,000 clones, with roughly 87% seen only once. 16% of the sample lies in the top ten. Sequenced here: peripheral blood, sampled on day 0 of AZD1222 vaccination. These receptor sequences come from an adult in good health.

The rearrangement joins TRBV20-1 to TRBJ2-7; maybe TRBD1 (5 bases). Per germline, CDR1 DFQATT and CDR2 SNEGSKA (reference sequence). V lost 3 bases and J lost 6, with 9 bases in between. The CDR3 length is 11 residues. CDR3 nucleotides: TGCAGTGCTAGTGAAAGGGGCGAGCAGTACTTC. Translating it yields CSASERGEQYF.

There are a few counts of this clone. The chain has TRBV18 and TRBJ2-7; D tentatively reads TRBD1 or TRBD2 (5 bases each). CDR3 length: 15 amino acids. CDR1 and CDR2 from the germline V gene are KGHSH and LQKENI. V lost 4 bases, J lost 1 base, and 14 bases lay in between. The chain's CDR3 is CASSLTRDGSYEQYF. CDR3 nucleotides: TGTGCCAGCTCACTAACCAGGGACGGGTCCTACGAGCAGTACTTC.

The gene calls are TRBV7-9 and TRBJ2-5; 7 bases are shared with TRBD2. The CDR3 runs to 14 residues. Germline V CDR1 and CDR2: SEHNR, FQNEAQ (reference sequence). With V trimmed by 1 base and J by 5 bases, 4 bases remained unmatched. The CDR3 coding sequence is TGTGCCAGCAGCTTAGGTCTCGGGGGGGAGACCCAGTACTTC. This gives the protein CASSLGLGGETQYF.

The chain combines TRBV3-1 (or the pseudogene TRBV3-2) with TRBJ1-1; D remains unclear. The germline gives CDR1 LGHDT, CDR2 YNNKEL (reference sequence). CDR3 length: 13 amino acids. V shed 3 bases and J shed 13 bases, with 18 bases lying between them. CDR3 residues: CASSQGPPPLSFF. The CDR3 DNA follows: TGTGCCAGCAGCCAGGGCCCGCCTCCTTTAAGTTTCTTT.

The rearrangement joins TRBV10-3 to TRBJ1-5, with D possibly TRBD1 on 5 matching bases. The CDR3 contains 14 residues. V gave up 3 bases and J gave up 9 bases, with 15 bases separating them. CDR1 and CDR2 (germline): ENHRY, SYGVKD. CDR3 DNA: TGTGCCATCAGTGAAGGCTCGGACCAGGGGCCCCAGCATTTT. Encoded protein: CAISEGSDQGPQHF.

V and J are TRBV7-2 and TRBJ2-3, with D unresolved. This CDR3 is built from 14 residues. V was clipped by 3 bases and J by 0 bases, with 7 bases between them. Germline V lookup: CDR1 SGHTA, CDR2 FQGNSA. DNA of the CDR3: TGTGCCAGCAGCTTGTCTTTTAGCACAGATACGCAGTATTTT. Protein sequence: CASSLSFSTDTQYF. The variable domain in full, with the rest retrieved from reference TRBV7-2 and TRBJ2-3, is GAGVSQSPSNKVTEKGKDVELRCDPISGHTALYWYRQSLGQGLEFLIYFQGNSAPDKSGLPSDRFSAERTGGSVSTLTIQRTQQEDSAVYLCASSLSFSTDTQYFGPGTRLTVL.

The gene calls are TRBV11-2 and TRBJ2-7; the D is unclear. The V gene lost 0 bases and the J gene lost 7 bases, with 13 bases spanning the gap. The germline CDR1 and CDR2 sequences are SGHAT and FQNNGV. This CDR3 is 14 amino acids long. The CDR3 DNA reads TGTGCCAGCAGCTTAGATAGCATTGTGGGGGAGCAGTACTTC. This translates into CASSLDSIVGEQYF. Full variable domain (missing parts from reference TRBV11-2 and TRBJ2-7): EAGVAQSPRYKIIEKRQSVAFWCNPISGHATLYWYQQILGQGPKLLIQFQNNGVVDDSQLPKDRFSAERLKGVDSTLKIQPAKLEDSAVYLCASSLDSIVGEQYFGPGTRLTVT.

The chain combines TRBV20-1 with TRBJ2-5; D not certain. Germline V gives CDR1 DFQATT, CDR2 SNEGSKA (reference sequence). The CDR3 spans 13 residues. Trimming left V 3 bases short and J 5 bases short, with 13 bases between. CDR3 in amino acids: CSASAGPPETQYF. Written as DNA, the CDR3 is TGCAGTGCTAGTGCCGGGCCTCCGGAGACCCAGTACTTC.

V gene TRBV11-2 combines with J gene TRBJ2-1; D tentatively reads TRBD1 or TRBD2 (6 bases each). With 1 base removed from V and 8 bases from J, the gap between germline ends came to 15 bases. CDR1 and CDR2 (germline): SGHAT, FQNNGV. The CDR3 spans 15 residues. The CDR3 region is CASSLVRGTSDEQFF. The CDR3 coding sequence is TGTGCCAGCAGCTTAGTCCGGGGGACAAGCGATGAGCAGTTCTTC.

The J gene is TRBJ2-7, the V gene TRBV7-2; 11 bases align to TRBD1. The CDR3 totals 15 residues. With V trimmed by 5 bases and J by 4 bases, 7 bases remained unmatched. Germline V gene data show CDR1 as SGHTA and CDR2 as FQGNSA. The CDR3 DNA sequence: TGTGCCAGCAGCAAGGACAGGGGGCTTCTGTACGAGCAGTACTTC. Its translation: CASSKDRGLLYEQYF.

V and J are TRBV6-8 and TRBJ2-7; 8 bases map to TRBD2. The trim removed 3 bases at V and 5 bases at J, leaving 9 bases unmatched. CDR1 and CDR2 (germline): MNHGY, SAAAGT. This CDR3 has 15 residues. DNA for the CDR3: TGTGCCAGCAGTTATGGGACTAGGGCCATGGACGAGCAGTACTTC. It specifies CASSYGTRAMDEQYF.

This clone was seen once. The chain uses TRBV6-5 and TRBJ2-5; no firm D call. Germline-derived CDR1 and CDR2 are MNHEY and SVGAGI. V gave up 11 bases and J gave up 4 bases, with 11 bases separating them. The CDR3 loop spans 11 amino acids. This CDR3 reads CASQSIETQYF. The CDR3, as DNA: TGTGCCTCCCAGTCAATAGAGACCCAGTACTTC.

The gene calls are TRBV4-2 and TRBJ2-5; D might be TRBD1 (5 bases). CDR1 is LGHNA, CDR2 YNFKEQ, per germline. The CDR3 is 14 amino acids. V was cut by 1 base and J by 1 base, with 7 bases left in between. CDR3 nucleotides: TGTGCCAGCAGCCAAGGACAGACCCAAGAGACCCAGTACTTC. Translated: CASSQGQTQETQYF.

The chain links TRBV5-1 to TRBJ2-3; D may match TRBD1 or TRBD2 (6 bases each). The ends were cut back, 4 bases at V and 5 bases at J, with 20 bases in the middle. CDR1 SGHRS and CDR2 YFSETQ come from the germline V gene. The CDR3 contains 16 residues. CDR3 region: CASSRMMGGEGDTQYF. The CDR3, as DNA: TGCGCCAGCAGCCGGATGATGGGGGGCGAAGGAGATACGCAGTATTTT. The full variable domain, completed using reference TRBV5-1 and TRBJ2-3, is KAGVTQTPRYLIKTRGQQVTLSCSPISGHRSVSWYQQTPGQGLQFLFEYFSETQRNKGNFPGRFSGRQFSNSRSEMNVSTLELGDSALYLCASSRMMGGEGDTQYFGPGTRLTVL.

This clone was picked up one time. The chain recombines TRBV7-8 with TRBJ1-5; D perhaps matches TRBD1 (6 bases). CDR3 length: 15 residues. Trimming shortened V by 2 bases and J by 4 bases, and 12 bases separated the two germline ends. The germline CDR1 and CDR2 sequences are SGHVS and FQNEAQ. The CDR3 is CASSLRRGENQPQHF. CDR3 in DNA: TGTGCCAGCAGCTTACGCAGGGGCGAAAATCAGCCCCAGCATTTT.

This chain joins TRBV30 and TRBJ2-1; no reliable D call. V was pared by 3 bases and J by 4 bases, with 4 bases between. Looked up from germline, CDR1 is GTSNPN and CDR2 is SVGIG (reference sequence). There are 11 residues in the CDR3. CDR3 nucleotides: TGTGCCTGGAGCGGTTACAATGAGCAGTTCTTC. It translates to CAWSGYNEQFF.

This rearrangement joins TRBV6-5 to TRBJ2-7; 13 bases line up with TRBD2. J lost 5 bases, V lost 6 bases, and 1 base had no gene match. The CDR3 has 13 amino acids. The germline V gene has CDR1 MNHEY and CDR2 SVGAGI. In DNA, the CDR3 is TGTGCCAGCAGGGGGACTAGCGGGAACGAGCAGTACTTC. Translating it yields CASRGTSGNEQYF.

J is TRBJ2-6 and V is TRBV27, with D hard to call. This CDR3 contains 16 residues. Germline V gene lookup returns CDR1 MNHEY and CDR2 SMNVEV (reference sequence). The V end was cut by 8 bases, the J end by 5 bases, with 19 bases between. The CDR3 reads CASGSTTAMWANVLTF. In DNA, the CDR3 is TGTGCCAGCGGCAGCACAACAGCGATGTGGGCCAACGTCCTGACTTTC.

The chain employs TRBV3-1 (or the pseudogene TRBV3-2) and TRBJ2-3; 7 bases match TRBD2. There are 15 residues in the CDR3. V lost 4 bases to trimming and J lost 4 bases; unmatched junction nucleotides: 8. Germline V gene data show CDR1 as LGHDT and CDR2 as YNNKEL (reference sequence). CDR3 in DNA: TGTGCCAGCAGCCCTACCCTAGCGGACCCAGATACGCAGTATTTT. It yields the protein CASSPTLADPDTQYF.

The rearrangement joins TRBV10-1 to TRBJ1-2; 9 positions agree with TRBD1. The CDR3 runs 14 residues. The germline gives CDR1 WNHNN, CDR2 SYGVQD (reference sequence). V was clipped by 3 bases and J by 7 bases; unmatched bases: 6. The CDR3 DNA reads TGCGCCAGCAGTGAAGGGGACAGGGATGGTGGCTACACCTTC. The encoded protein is CASSEGDRDGGYTF.

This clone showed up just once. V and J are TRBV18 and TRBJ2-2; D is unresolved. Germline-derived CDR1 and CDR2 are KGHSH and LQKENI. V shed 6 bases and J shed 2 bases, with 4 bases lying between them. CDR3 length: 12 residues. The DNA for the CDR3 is TGTGCCAGCTCCCTAAACACCGGGGAGCTGTTTTTT. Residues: CASSLNTGELFF.

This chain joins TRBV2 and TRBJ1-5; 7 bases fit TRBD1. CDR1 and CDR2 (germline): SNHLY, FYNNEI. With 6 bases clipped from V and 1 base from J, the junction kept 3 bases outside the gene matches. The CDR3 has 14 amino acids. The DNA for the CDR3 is TGTGCCAGCAGGGAACAGGGGAGCAATCAGCCCCAGCATTTT. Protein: CASREQGSNQPQHF.

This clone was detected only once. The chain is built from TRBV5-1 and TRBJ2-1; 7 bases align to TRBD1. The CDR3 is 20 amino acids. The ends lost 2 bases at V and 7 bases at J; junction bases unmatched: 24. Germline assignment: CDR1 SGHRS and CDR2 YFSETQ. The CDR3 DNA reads TGCGCCAGCAGCTTCCTGGGACAGACCCGACAGTTCCCTGTGGGGAATGAGCAGTTCTTC. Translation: CASSFLGQTRQFPVGNEQFF.